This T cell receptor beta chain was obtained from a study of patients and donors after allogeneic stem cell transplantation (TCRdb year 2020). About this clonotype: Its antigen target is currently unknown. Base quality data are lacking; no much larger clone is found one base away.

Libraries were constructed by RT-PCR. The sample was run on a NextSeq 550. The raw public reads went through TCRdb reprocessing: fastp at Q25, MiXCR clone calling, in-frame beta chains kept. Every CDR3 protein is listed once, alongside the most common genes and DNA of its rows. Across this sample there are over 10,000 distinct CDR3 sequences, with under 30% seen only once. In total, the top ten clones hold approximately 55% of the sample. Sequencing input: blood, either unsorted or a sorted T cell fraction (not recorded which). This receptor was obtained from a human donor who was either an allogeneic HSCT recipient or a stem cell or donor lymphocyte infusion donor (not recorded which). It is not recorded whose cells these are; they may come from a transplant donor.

For the CDR3, the sequence is CASSLVRVTSEAFF. Here is the DNA: TGTGCCAGCAGCCTCGTCCGCGTAACTTCTGAAGCTTTCTTT. In this chain, TRBV27 is recombined with TRBJ1-1; no D segment can be confidently identified. The CDR3 goes from the cysteine to the phenylalanine over 14 residues. Just CDR3 DNA is preserved here, 42 bases in frame from base 1. Taken from the germline V gene (reference sequence), the CDR1 and CDR2 loops are MNHEY and SMNVEV. Deletion took 6 bases off V and 6 bases off J, with a span of 17 bases between the germline ends.